Below are 24 T cell receptor beta chains sequenced from a single sample in a study of blood T cell repertoires in COVID-19. Produced via immunoSEQ multiplex PCR; TCRdb's table is partial and in-frame only. The table includes 160,000 or so clones, roughly 84% detected once. Sequenced material: peripheral blood. The receptors derive from a middle-aged man with acute or convalescent COVID-19.

This rearrangement joins TRBV6-5 to TRBJ2-7, with no clear D. Germline CDR1 and CDR2: MNHEY and SVGAGI. Between the trimmed V and J ends, which lost 8 bases and 1 base, there was a span of 15 bases. There are 14 residues in the CDR3. The CDR3 DNA is TGTGCCAGCGGTAGAGGAGTTCTGTCCTACGAGCAGTACTTC. Translation gives CASGRGVLSYEQYF.

V and J are TRBV5-5 and TRBJ2-7; D is possibly TRBD1 (5 bases). Germline V gives CDR1 SGHKS, CDR2 YYEKEE (reference sequence). This CDR3 has 15 amino acids. V lost 0 bases to trimming and J lost 3 bases, with 13 bases between them. The CDR3 loop reads CASSLAVGPLYEQYF. Here the CDR3 DNA reads TGTGCCAGCAGCTTGGCGGTGGGGCCTCTCTACGAGCAGTACTTC.

The J gene is TRBJ1-5, the V gene TRBV5-8, with D tentatively TRBD1 (5 bases). In germline, CDR1 is SGHTS, CDR2 YDEGEE. The CDR3 has 12 residues. Trimming took 4 bases from V and 6 from J, leaving 8 bases between them. The CDR3 sequence: CASSQGVQPQHF. The CDR3 DNA is TGTGCCAGCAGCCAGGGTGTTCAGCCCCAGCATTTT. The full variable domain, with the rest looked up from reference TRBV5-8 and TRBJ1-5, is EAGVTQSPTHLIKTRGQQATLRCSPISGHTSVYWYQQALGLGLQFLLWYDEGEERNRGNFPPRFSGRQFPNYSSELNVNALELEDSALYLCASSQGVQPQHFGDGTRLSIL.

V usage is TRBV2 and J usage is TRBJ2-3; TRBD2 matches at 10 bases. Germline V lookup: CDR1 SNHLY, CDR2 FYNNEI. J lost 4 bases, V lost 6 bases, and 10 bases had no gene match. This CDR3 is built from 16 residues. The chain's CDR3 is CASREASGGEPDTQYF. CDR3 nucleotides: TGTGCCAGCAGGGAGGCGAGCGGGGGGGAGCCAGATACGCAGTATTTT.

The DNA of the CDR3 is TGTGCCAGCAGCTCAACGGGGGGGACAGCGGTCCACGAGCAGTACTTC. Protein product: CASSSTGGTAVHEQYF. The chain has TRBV7-9 and TRBJ2-7; D might be TRBD2 (8 bases). Trimming left V 4 bases short and J 5 bases short, with 21 bases between. Germline V lookup: CDR1 SEHNR, CDR2 FQNEAQ (reference sequence). The CDR3 consists of 16 residues. Full variable domain (outside the CDR3, taken from reference TRBV7-9 and TRBJ2-7): DTGVSQNPRHKITKRGQNVTFRCDPISEHNRLYWYRQTLGQGPEFLTYFQNEAQLEKSRLLSDRFSAERPKGSFSTLEIQRTEQGDSAMYLCASSSTGGTAVHEQYFGPGTRLTVT.

The CDR3 is CASSMARIANEKLFF. Written as DNA, the CDR3 is TGTGCCAGTAGTATGGCTAGGATTGCTAATGAAAAACTGTTTTTT. The chain couples TRBV19 to TRBJ1-4; no reliable D call. This CDR3 is 15 amino acids long. Germline V CDR1 and CDR2: LNHDA, SQIVND (reference sequence). V lost 3 bases and J lost 3, with 11 bases in between.

The genes are TRBV10-2 and TRBJ1-1; 8 nucleotides agree with TRBD1. There are 14 residues in the CDR3. Trimming at V came to 7 bases and at J to 3 bases, leaving 7 bases not matched to a gene. CDR1 WSHSY and CDR2 SAAADI come from the germline V gene. CDR3: CASTGQGAHTEAFF. The DNA of the CDR3 is TGCGCCAGCACCGGGCAGGGGGCACACACTGAAGCTTTCTTT.

In this sample, this clone turned up once. The J gene is TRBJ2-7, the V gene TRBV5-1, with TRBD2 matching 8 bases. V shed 0 bases, J shed 5 bases, and the junction held 7 bases outside the gene matches. Germline lookup yields CDR1 SGHRS and CDR2 YFSETQ. The CDR3 has 15 residues. This CDR3 reads CASSLVTGGPHEQYF. In DNA form, the CDR3 reads TGCGCCAGCAGCTTGGTTACGGGGGGGCCCCACGAGCAGTACTTC.

A few counts support this clone. The chain combines TRBV13 with TRBJ1-1; TRBD1 agrees at 7 bases. The germline CDR1 and CDR2 sequences are PRHDT and FYEKMQ (reference sequence). The CDR3 length is 16 residues. V shed 2 bases and J 3 bases; nucleotides not matched to a gene: 9. CDR3 nucleotides: TGTGCCAGCAGCTTAAACAGGGGTGTAAGGGACACTGAAGCTTTCTTT. Translation: CASSLNRGVRDTEAFF.

The chain couples TRBV11-2 to TRBJ2-5, with 15 bases lining up with TRBD2. The CDR3 has 17 amino acids. V was pared by 4 bases and J by 4 bases, with 7 bases of the junction left unmatched. Germline CDR1 and CDR2: SGHAT and FQNNGV. CDR3 region: CASSSGLAGGRRETQYF. DNA for the CDR3: TGTGCCAGCAGCTCCGGACTAGCGGGGGGGCGTCGAGAGACCCAGTACTTC.

The CDR3 sequence is CAWGGGPVYTQYF. CDR3 sequence (DNA): TGTGCCTGGGGGGGTGGGCCCGTCTATACGCAGTATTTT. The chain recombines TRBV30 with TRBJ2-3; D assignment may be TRBD1 or TRBD2 (5 bases each). V was cut by 5 bases and J by 7 bases, with 16 bases left in between. The CDR3 consists of 13 residues. CDR1 is GTSNPN, CDR2 SVGIG, per germline (reference sequence).

The table lists this clone with a count of one. The chain employs TRBV6-1 and TRBJ1-4; D call uncertain. The V and J ends lost 0 bases and 7 bases respectively, with 18 bases between them. The length of the CDR3 is 17 residues. CDR1 and CDR2 from the germline V gene are MNHNS and SASEGT. This chain's CDR3 is CASSEALLGRRGEKLFF. The CDR3, as DNA: TGTGCCAGCAGTGAAGCGCTACTAGGACGGCGAGGTGAAAAACTGTTTTTT.

The rearrangement links TRBV5-6 to TRBJ2-1; TRBD1 agrees at 10 bases. The junction had 0 bases not matched to a gene; V was cut back by 3 bases and J by 3 bases. From germline, CDR1 is SGHDT and CDR2 YYEEEE. The CDR3 contains 14 residues. CDR3 sequence (DNA): TGTGCCAGCAGCTGGGACAGGGGCTACAATGAGCAGTTCTTC. It translates to CASSWDRGYNEQFF. Using reference TRBV5-6 and TRBJ2-1 for the parts outside the CDR3, the full variable domain is DAGVTQSPTHLIKTRGQQVTLRCSPKSGHDTVSWYQQALGQGPQFIFQYYEEEERQRGNFPDRFSGHQFPNYSSELNVNALLLGDSALYLCASSWDRGYNEQFFGPGTRLTVL.

The genes are TRBV4-1 and TRBJ2-1, with D possibly matching TRBD2 (5 bases). Trimming cost V 4 bases and J 2 bases, with 18 bases left between them. The germline gives CDR1 MGHRA, CDR2 YSYEKL. CDR3 length: 17 amino acids. The CDR3 region has the DNA TGCGCCAGCAGCCGCTCCCCTGCACTAGGCGCCTACAATGAGCAGTTCTTC. Translating it yields CASSRSPALGAYNEQFF.

This chain connects TRBV27 to TRBJ2-5, with a weak D call TRBD2 (6 bases). Germline CDR1 MNHEY, CDR2 SMNVEV (reference sequence). The CDR3 totals 17 residues. V lost 2 bases and J 5 bases, leaving 21 bases between the germline ends. The CDR3 region is CASSLGGSVLTGETQYF. In DNA form, the CDR3 reads TGTGCCAGCAGTTTAGGAGGGTCCGTCCTTACGGGGGAGACCCAGTACTTC.

This sequence joins TRBV7-9 and TRBJ1-4; the D gene is possibly TRBD1 (6 bases). The CDR3 totals 18 residues. CDR1 SEHNR and CDR2 FQNEAQ come from the germline V gene (reference sequence). V was trimmed by 7 bases and J by 6 bases, leaving 27 bases between them. The CDR3 DNA sequence: TGTGCCAGCACCATATCGGACAGATTTCTGATCGGGGATGAAAAACTGTTTTTT. Amino acids: CASTISDRFLIGDEKLFF.

The rearrangement joins TRBV2 to TRBJ1-5, with a possible D match to TRBD1 (6 bases). CDR1 is SNHLY and CDR2 is FYNNEI in the germline V gene. V lost 6 bases and J lost 2, with 14 bases in between. CDR3 length: 15 amino acids. CDR3 nucleotides: TGTGCCAGCAGGAAACAGGGAGTAGGCAATCAGCCCCAGCATTTT. Its translation is CASRKQGVGNQPQHF.

This chain connects TRBV10-3 to TRBJ2-2; 9 positions agree with TRBD2. Germline V gene data show CDR1 as ENHRY and CDR2 as SYGVKD. The CDR3 contains 12 residues. The CDR3 spells CGAGGNTGELFF. CDR3 sequence (DNA): TGTGGAGCGGGGGGGAACACCGGGGAGCTGTTTTTT.

This chain uses TRBV10-3 with TRBJ2-5; D unresolved. The CDR3 is 14 residues long. Germline loops: CDR1 ENHRY, CDR2 SYGVKD. V gave up 6 bases and J gave up 4 bases, with 15 bases separating them. The CDR3 spells CAISDITVPETQYF. The CDR3 DNA reads as TGTGCCATCAGCGATATTACAGTTCCAGAGACCCAGTACTTC.

The chain combines TRBV6-5 with TRBJ2-7, with a possible D match to TRBD1 (5 bases). Germline V gives CDR1 MNHEY, CDR2 SVGAGI. This CDR3 contains 14 residues. V lost 6 bases and J lost 6, with 18 bases in between. The CDR3 sequence: CASSQDGQGPEQYF. In DNA form, the CDR3 reads TGTGCCAGCAGCCAAGATGGCCAGGGTCCCGAGCAGTACTTC.

This rearrangement joins TRBV27 to TRBJ2-5, with D perhaps matching TRBD1 (6 bases). The germline V gene encodes CDR1 MNHEY and CDR2 SMNVEV (reference sequence). The CDR3 sequence is 15 residues long. V lost 6 bases to trimming and J lost 5 bases, with 19 bases between them. The CDR3 is CASSGRQGQGETQYF. DNA of the CDR3: TGTGCCAGCAGCGGCCGGCAGGGGCAGGGGGAGACCCAGTACTTC.

The chain couples TRBV5-1 to TRBJ2-7; 13 bases fit TRBD2. V dropped 0 bases and J dropped 0; count of bases not matched to a gene: 3. The CDR3 contains 17 residues. The germline CDR1 and CDR2 sequences are SGHRS and YFSETQ. CDR3 region: CASSLAGTSGVSYEQYF. The CDR3 DNA is TGCGCCAGCAGCTTGGCCGGGACTAGCGGGGTCTCCTACGAGCAGTACTTC.

The rearrangement joins TRBV19 to TRBJ2-2; 8 bases line up with TRBD2. V shed 4 bases, J shed 1 base, and the junction held 5 bases outside the gene matches. Germline-derived CDR1 and CDR2 are LNHDA and SQIVND (reference sequence). The CDR3 is made up of 16 amino acids. The CDR3 spells CASSTPGRGNTGELFF. In DNA, the CDR3 is TGTGCCAGTAGTACCCCCGGGAGGGGGAACACCGGGGAGCTGTTTTTT.

V gene TRBV29-1 combines with J gene TRBJ2-3, with D maybe TRBD1 (5 bases). The CDR3 loop spans 13 amino acids. V was clipped by 1 base and J by 3 bases, with 8 bases between them. Germline V gene sequence: CDR1 SQVTM, CDR2 ANQGSEA. The CDR3 DNA reads TGCAGCGTTGAAGGGGGCAGTACAGATACGCAGTATTTT. Amino acids: CSVEGGSTDTQYF.